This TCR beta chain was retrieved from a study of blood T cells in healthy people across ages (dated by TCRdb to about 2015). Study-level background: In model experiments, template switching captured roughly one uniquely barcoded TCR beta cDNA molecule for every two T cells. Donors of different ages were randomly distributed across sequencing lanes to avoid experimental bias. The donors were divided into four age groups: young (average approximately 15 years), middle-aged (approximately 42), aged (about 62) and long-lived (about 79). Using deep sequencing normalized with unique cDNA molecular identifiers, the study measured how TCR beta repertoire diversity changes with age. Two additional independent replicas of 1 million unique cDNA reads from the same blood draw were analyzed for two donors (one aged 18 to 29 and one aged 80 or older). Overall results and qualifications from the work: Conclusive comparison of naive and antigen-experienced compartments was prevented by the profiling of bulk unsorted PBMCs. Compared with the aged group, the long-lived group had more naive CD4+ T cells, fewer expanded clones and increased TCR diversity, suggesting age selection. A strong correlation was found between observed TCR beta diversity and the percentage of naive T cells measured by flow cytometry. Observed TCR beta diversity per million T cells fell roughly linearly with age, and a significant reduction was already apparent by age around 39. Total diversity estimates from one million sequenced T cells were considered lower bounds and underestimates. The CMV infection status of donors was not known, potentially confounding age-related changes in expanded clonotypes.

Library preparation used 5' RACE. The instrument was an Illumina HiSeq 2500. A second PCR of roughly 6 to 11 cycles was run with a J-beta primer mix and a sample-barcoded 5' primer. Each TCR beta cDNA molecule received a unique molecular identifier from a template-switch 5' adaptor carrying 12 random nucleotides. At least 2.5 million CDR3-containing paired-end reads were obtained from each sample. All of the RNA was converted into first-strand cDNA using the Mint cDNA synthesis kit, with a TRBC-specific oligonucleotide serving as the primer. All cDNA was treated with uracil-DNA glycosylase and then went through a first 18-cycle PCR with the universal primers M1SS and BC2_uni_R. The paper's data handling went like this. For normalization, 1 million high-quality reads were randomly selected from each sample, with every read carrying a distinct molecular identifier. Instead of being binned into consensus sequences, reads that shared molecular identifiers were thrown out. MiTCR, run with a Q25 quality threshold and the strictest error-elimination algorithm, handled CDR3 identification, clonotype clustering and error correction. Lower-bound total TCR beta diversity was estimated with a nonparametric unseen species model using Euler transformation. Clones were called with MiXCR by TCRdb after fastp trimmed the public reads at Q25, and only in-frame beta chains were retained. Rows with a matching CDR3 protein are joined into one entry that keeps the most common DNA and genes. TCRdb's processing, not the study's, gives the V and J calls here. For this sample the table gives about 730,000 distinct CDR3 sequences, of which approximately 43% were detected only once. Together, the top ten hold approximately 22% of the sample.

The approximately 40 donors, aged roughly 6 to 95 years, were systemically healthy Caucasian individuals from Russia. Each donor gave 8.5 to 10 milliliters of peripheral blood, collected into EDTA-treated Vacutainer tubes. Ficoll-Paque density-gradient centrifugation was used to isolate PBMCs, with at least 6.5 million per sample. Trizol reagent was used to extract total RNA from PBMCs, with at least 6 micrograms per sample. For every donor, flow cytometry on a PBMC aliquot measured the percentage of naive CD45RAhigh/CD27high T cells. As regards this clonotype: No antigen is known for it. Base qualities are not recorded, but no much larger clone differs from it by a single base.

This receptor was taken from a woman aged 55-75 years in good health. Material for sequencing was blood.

The CDR3 protein: CASSPLGYGYTF. The bases are TGTGCCAGCAGCCCTTTGGGATATGGCTACACCTTC. The receptor chain draws on TRBV12-3 or TRBV12-4 and TRBJ1-2; the D gene cannot be resolved reliably. The CDR3 has 12 amino acids, counting the end cysteine and phenylalanine. The kept DNA is CDR3 alone, 36 bases in frame from the first base. V is pared back by 6 bases and J by 5 bases, with 10 bases lying between the germline termini.